Shown below are 24 T cell receptor beta chains from a single sample sequenced in a study of T cells in Graves' hyperthyroidism and ophthalmopathy. Amplification yielded TCR beta CDR3 regions, with RNA transcripts as the source. Researchers ran a first-round RT-PCR on the TCR CDR3 using the HTBI primer set. TCRdb independently ran MiXCR on the multiplex PCR reads; one entry per CDR3 protein. The sample includes around 690,000 distinct CDR3 sequences, approximately 15% seen only once; the top ten take roughly a sixth. Sequencing input: blood. These TCRs come from a man aged 50 or older with Graves' hyperthyroidism.

This clonotype was counted ten times or more. The chain recombines TRBV2 with TRBJ1-1; the match to TRBD1 covers 9 bases. Germline V lookup: CDR1 SNHLY, CDR2 FYNNEI. The CDR3 is 19 residues long. J lost 0 bases, V lost 4 bases, and 15 bases had no gene match. The CDR3 sequence is CASSGWRTGVPVLNTEAFF. As DNA, the CDR3 is TGTGCCAGCAGTGGGTGGAGGACAGGGGTCCCTGTATTGAACACTGAAGCTTTCTTT.

This CDR3 reads CATSSGRLSGANVLTF. The CDR3, as DNA: TGTGCCACCAGCAGCGGACGCCTCTCTGGGGCCAACGTCCTGACTTTC. V and J are TRBV15 and TRBJ2-6; D is ambiguous. V shed 3 bases and J shed 0 bases, with 9 bases lying between them. The CDR3 length is 16 residues. Per the germline V gene, CDR1 is LNHNV and CDR2 is YYDKDF (reference sequence).

V usage is TRBV6-2 or TRBV6-3 and J usage is TRBJ2-1; no firm D call. Germline V gene sequence: CDR1 MNHEY, CDR2 SVGEGT. This CDR3 region has 14 residues. With 8 bases removed from V and 0 bases from J, the gap between germline ends came to 11 bases. The CDR3 region is CASGLWVSYNEQFF. In nucleotides, the CDR3 is TGTGCCAGCGGGTTATGGGTCTCCTACAATGAGCAGTTCTTC.

This clonotype was recorded many times. J is TRBJ2-3 and V is TRBV20-1, with 9 bases identical to TRBD2. The CDR3 runs 18 residues. V shed 6 bases, J shed 4 bases, and the junction held 20 bases outside the gene matches. Germline V gene sequence: CDR1 DFQATT, CDR2 SNEGSKA (reference sequence). The CDR3 DNA reads as TGCAGTGCCAACCCCGATGGGATGGCGGGAGGGCAGCCAGATACGCAGTATTTT. As protein: CSANPDGMAGGQPDTQYF.

This chain joins TRBV18 and TRBJ2-1; D unclear. This CDR3 comprises 14 residues. The V gene's germline CDR1 is KGHSH and CDR2 LQKENI. The V gene lost 3 bases and the J gene lost 2 bases, with 8 bases spanning the gap. The CDR3 is CASSPAGPYNEQFF. DNA for the CDR3: TGTGCCAGCTCACCGGCCGGTCCCTACAATGAGCAGTTCTTC.

This clonotype appeared a few times. The CDR3 carries no conserved terminal phenylalanine or tryptophan, so it likely arises from a read error. The V gene is TRBV28, the J gene TRBJ1-1, with 7 bases lining up with TRBD1. Looked up from germline, CDR1 is MDHEN and CDR2 is SYDVKM. J lost 3 bases, V lost 6 bases, and 19 bases had no gene match. This CDR3 has 18 residues. CDR3: CASSYLRLKDREYTEAFL. The CDR3 DNA follows: TGTGCCAGCAGCTACTTGAGATTAAAAGACAGGGAGTACACTGAAGCTTTCCTT.

This chain joins TRBV3-1 and TRBJ2-6; TRBD2 is a possible D gene (5 bases). The CDR3 is 15 residues long. V lost 5 bases to trimming and J lost 2 bases, with 10 bases between them. Per germline, CDR1 LGHDT and CDR2 YNNKEL (reference sequence). The CDR3 DNA follows: TGTGCCAGCAGCGGCGGGTCGACTGGGGCCAACGTCCTGACTTTC. This codes for CASSGGSTGANVLTF.

This clonotype showed up just a few times. The chain combines TRBV5-6 with TRBJ1-2, with 7 bases aligning to TRBD1. The CDR3 runs 13 residues. Losses at the gene ends were 5 bases for V and 3 bases for J; bases not matched to a gene: 4. Germline V gene sequence: CDR1 SGHDT, CDR2 YYEEEE. CDR3 sequence (DNA): TGTGCCAGCAGATCCGGGACAGACTATGGCTACACCTTC. Encoded protein: CASRSGTDYGYTF.

The sample holds a few counts of this clonotype. This sequence joins TRBV4-1 and TRBJ1-5; no clear D gene. The CDR3 contains 16 residues. Trimming removed 1 base at V and 5 bases at J, with 15 bases between. Germline V gives CDR1 MGHRA, CDR2 YSYEKL. The CDR3 loop is CASSQVGGFPDQPQHF. The DNA for the CDR3 is TGCGCCAGCAGCCAAGTTGGAGGATTCCCCGATCAGCCCCAGCATTTT.

The CDR3 spells CASSSQRFKQFF. CDR3 sequence (DNA): TGTGCCAGCAGCTCACAGCGGTTCAAGCAGTTCTTC. The chain combines TRBV7-9 with TRBJ2-1, with a possible D match to TRBD2 (5 bases). This CDR3 has 12 amino acids. Trimming shortened V by 4 bases and J by 11 bases, and 12 bases separated the two germline ends. From germline, CDR1 is SEHNR and CDR2 FQNEAQ (reference sequence).

This clonotype showed up just once. This CDR3 is CADLRAPERFEAFF. The CDR3 DNA is TGTGCCGATCTGCGGGCCCCTGAGAGGTTTGAAGCTTTCTTT. This sequence joins TRBV2 and TRBJ1-1; no clear D. The V gene's germline CDR1 is SNHLY and CDR2 FYNNEI. Trimming removed 11 bases at V and 7 bases at J, with 23 bases between. The CDR3 runs to 14 residues.

This clonotype showed up just a few times. The rearrangement joins TRBV30 to TRBJ1-3; TRBD1 is a possible D gene (6 bases). The CDR3 extends over 17 amino acids. V shed 4 bases and J shed 1 base, with 20 bases lying between them. The germline V gene has CDR1 GTSNPN and CDR2 SVGIG (reference sequence). In DNA, the CDR3 is TGTGCCTGGACCGGGACAACTCTTAGGCGGTCTGGAAACACCATATATTTT. Its protein product is CAWTGTTLRRSGNTIYF.

This clonotype was observed at least ten times. V is TRBV11-2 and J is TRBJ2-6, with D unresolved. The CDR3 is 14 amino acids. Germline CDR1 and CDR2: SGHAT and FQNNGV. V lost 5 bases to trimming and J lost 4 bases, with 9 bases between them. The CDR3 bases are TGTGCCAGCAGCAAAAATACAGGGGCCAACGTCCTGACTTTC. Amino acids: CASSKNTGANVLTF.

The rearrangement joins TRBV12-3 or TRBV12-4 to TRBJ1-4, with unresolved D. The length of the CDR3 is 14 residues. Trimming cost V 3 bases and J 4 bases, with 9 bases left between them. CDR3 residues: CASSLEGNNEKLFF. CDR3 nucleotides: TGTGCCAGCAGTTTGGAGGGAAATAATGAAAAACTGTTTTTT.

This clonotype showed up just a few times. The rearrangement links TRBV14 to TRBJ1-2; the D gene is possibly TRBD1 (5 bases). The germline V and J ends were trimmed by 4 bases and 5 bases, with 17 bases remaining between them. CDR3 length equals 15 residues. In germline, CDR1 is SGHDN, CDR2 FVKESK. The CDR3 DNA sequence: TGTGCCAGCAGCCTCGGGACGGCAGAACAATATGGCTACACCTTC. It specifies CASSLGTAEQYGYTF.

This clonotype was found a few times. This may stem from a read error, because a much larger clone lies one nucleotide away. The chain has TRBV2 and TRBJ2-1; 9 positions match TRBD2. The CDR3 runs 14 residues. The V gene's germline CDR1 is SNHLY and CDR2 FYNNEI. The CDR3 nucleotides read TGTGCCAGCAGTGAAGTCACTAGCGGGCTTGAGCAGTCCTTC. It yields the protein CASSEVTSGLEQSF.

This clonotype was observed a handful of times. The chain joins TRBV28 to TRBJ2-5, with no clear D. The CDR3 has 10 residues. Germline CDR1 is MDHEN and CDR2 is SYDVKM. The V gene lost 8 bases and the J gene lost 0 bases, with 1 base spanning the gap. The CDR3 region is CASDQETQYF. The CDR3 nucleotides read TGTGCCAGCGACCAAGAGACCCAGTACTTC.

This clonotype came up a few times. The chain links TRBV7-2 to TRBJ1-2, with 11 positions matching TRBD1. Germline V gives CDR1 SGHTA, CDR2 FQGNSA. This CDR3 comprises 15 residues. Trimming removed 5 bases from V and 4 bases from J; junction bases left unmatched: 6. In nucleotides, the CDR3 is TGTGCCAGCAGCCCCCAGGACAGGGGGCCCTATGGCTACACCTTC. Translating gives CASSPQDRGPYGYTF.

This clonotype was seen many times. This chain joins TRBV10-3 and TRBJ1-1; 10 nucleotides agree with TRBD1. Looked up from germline, CDR1 is ENHRY and CDR2 is SYGVKD. J lost 2 bases, V lost 3 bases, and 6 bases had no gene match. This CDR3 is 16 amino acids long. CDR3 loop: CAISDLTGGPNTEAFF. DNA for the CDR3: TGTGCCATCAGTGACTTGACAGGGGGCCCCAACACTGAAGCTTTCTTT.

V usage is TRBV5-1 and J usage is TRBJ2-7; 11 positions agree with TRBD2. The V gene's germline CDR1 is SGHRS and CDR2 YFSETQ. The V segment lost 0 bases and the J segment 4 bases; nucleotides outside the gene matches: 6. The CDR3 consists of 16 residues. The CDR3 reads CASSLELAGVGYEQYF. The CDR3, as DNA: TGCGCCAGCAGCTTGGAACTAGCGGGAGTGGGGTACGAGCAGTACTTC.

The chain recombines TRBV5-5 with TRBJ1-5; 7 bases match TRBD1. The V gene end was trimmed by 6 bases and the J gene end by 7 bases; junction bases not matched to a gene: 10. Germline V CDR1 and CDR2: SGHKS, YYEKEE (reference sequence). CDR3 length equals 14 residues. The CDR3 nucleotides are TGTGCCAGCAAACTGACAGGGTCGGGCCAGCCCCAGCATTTT. It encodes CASKLTGSGQPQHF.

The V call is TRBV19, the J call TRBJ2-1; 9 positions agree with TRBD1. The J segment lost 4 bases and the V segment lost 6 bases, leaving 22 bases of the junction unmatched. Germline CDR1 is LNHDA and CDR2 is SQIVND (reference sequence). This CDR3 is 20 amino acids long. CDR3 loop: CASRGLRRKTGGLGYNEQFF. The CDR3 DNA is TGTGCCAGTAGAGGTTTGCGGCGAAAAACAGGGGGCTTAGGTTACAATGAGCAGTTCTTC. The whole variable domain, remainder taken from reference TRBV19 and TRBJ2-1, is DGGITQSPKYLFRKEGQNVTLSCEQNLNHDAMYWYRQDPGQGLRLIYYSQIVNDFQKGDIAEGYSVSREKKESFPLTVTSAQKNPTAFYLCASRGLRRKTGGLGYNEQFFGPGTRLTVL.

This clonotype was seen repeatedly, ten times or more. The chain recombines TRBV12-3 or TRBV12-4 with TRBJ1-3; 7 nucleotides line up with TRBD1. The CDR3 sequence is 14 residues long. V was clipped by 6 bases and J by 1 base; unmatched bases: 3. Here the CDR3 reads CASSRGQSGNTIYF. The DNA of the CDR3 is TGTGCCAGCAGCCGGGGACAGTCTGGAAACACCATATATTTT.

The chain employs TRBV27 and TRBJ2-7; TRBD1 agrees at 8 bases. Germline CDR1 and CDR2: MNHEY and SMNVEV (reference sequence). V dropped 3 bases and J dropped 5; count of bases not matched to a gene: 9. This CDR3 has 15 amino acids. This CDR3 reads CASSFLETGVNEQYF. For the CDR3, the DNA is TGTGCCAGCAGTTTTCTCGAGACAGGGGTCAACGAGCAGTACTTC.